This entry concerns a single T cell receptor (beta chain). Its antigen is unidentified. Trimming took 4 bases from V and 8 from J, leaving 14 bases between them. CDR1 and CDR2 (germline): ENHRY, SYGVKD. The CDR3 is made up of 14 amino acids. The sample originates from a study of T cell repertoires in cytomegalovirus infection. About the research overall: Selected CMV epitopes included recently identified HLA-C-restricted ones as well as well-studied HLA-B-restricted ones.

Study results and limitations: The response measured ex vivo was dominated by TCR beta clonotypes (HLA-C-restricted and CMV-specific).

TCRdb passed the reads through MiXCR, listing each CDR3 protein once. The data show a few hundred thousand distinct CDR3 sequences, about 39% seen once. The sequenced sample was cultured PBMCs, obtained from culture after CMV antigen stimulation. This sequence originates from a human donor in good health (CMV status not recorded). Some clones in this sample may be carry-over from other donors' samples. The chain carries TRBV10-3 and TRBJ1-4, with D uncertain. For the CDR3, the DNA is TGTGCCATCAGTGCGGAGGACGGTGGGGAAAAACTGTTTTTT. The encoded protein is CAISAEDGGEKLFF.